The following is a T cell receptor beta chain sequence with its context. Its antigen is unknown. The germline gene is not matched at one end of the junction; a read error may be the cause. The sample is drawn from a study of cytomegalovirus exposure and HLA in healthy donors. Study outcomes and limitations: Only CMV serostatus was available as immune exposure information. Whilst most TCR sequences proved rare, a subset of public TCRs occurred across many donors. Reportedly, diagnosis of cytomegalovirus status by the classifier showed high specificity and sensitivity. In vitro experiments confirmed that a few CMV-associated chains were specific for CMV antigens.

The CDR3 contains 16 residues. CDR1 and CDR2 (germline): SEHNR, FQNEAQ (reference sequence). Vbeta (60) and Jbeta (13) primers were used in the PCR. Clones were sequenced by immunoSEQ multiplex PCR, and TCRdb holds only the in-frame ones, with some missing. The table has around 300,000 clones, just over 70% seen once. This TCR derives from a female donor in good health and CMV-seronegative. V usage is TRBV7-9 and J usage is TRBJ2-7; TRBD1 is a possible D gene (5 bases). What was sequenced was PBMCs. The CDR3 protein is CSSSYTIGRDSYEQYF. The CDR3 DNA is TGTTCCAGCAGCTACACAATTGGCAGGGACTCCTACGAGCAGTACTTC.